These T cell receptor beta chains were read from a single sample in a study of shared clonotypes between healthy human individuals. The data were produced by immunoSEQ multiplex PCR, yet TCRdb's version contains in-frame clones alone and is incomplete. The repertoire holds roughly 500,000 clones, with 76% as singletons. The source material was PBMCs. The receptors were gathered from a woman aged 40 to 49 in good health. Some clones in this sample may be carry-over from other donors' samples. Both conserved end residues are part of each CDR3. Fields, in order: CDR3 protein, CDR3 DNA, D gene, clone size, J gene, V gene. A D gene is named only where the DNA matches it firmly. The size entry is marked missing in some rows and otherwise reads once, few, many or a size class.

CASGAGSPSNEQFF	TGTGCCAGCGGCGCCGGGTCCCCGTCCAATGAGCAGTTCTTC	-	-	TRBJ2-1	TRBV2
CASSLGYSNQPQHF	TGCGCCAGCAGCTTGGGGTATAGCAATCAGCCCCAGCATTTT	-	-	TRBJ1-5	TRBV5-1
CASSLFGGYPQHF	TGTGCCAGCAGTTTATTCGGGGGGTATCCCCAGCATTTT	-	-	TRBJ1-5	TRBV28
CASSLAGGEQYF	TGTGCCAGCTCACTTGCAGGGGGCGAGCAGTACTTC	TRBD1	-	TRBJ2-7	TRBV18
CASSTSYGRAQDTQYF	TGTGCCAGCAGCACCTCTTACGGGAGGGCCCAAGATACGCAGTATTTT	TRBD2	-	TRBJ2-3	TRBV5-4
CAWSDPWDRERGQYF	TGTGCCTGGAGTGATCCGTGGGACAGGGAAAGGGGGCAGTACTTC	TRBD1	-	TRBJ2-7	TRBV30
CASSEWEGRNTEAFF	TGTGCCAGCAGCGAATGGGAGGGTAGGAACACTGAAGCTTTCTTT	-	-	TRBJ1-1	TRBV9
CASSLGGHGYNEQFF	TGCGCCAGCAGCCTCGGGGGACATGGGTACAATGAGCAGTTCTTC	-	-	TRBJ2-1	TRBV5-1
CASSLARQRKIF	TGTGCCAGCAGCTTAGCGCGACAAAGGAAGATCTTC	-	-	TRBJ2-1	TRBV7-2
CASSETVSNQPQHF	TGTGCCAGCAGCGAGACAGTTAGCAATCAGCCCCAGCATTTT	-	-	TRBJ1-5	TRBV9
CASTLGTGGGQPQHF	TGTGCCAGCACCCTCGGGACAGGGGGTGGACAGCCCCAGCATTTT	TRBD1	-	TRBJ1-5	TRBV2
CASSQDGGGGGADTQYF	TGCGCCAGCAGCCAAGATGGGGGCGGAGGGGGAGCAGATACGCAGTATTTT	-	-	TRBJ2-3	TRBV4-1
CASSIQTGTAEAFF	TGTGCCAGTAGTATCCAGACAGGGACAGCCGAAGCTTTCTTT	TRBD1	-	TRBJ1-1	TRBV19
CASRETGRTEAFF	TGTGCCAGCAGGGAGACAGGTAGGACTGAAGCTTTCTTT	-	-	TRBJ1-1	TRBV6-1
CASSPAENQPQHF	TGTGCCAGCTCACCAGCAGAAAATCAGCCCCAGCATTTT	-	-	TRBJ1-5	TRBV18
CASYTGSNTEAFF	TGTGCCAGCTATACCGGGAGTAACACTGAAGCTTTCTTT	-	-	TRBJ1-1	TRBV28
CASSIGLSTDTQYF	TGTGCCAGTAGTATCGGCCTCAGCACAGATACGCAGTATTTT	-	-	TRBJ2-3	TRBV19
CATSRDPVGRYEQYF	TGTGCCACCAGCAGAGATCCGGTGGGCAGATACGAGCAGTACTTC	-	once	TRBJ2-7	TRBV15
CASSPTLRQGANTEAFF	TGTGCCAGCAGCCCAACCCTCAGACAGGGGGCGAACACTGAAGCTTTCTTT	TRBD1	-	TRBJ1-1	TRBV5-6
CASRAGTSVLSNTGELFF	TGTGCCAGCAGGGCCGGGACTAGCGTCCTATCGAACACCGGGGAGCTGTTTTTT	TRBD2	-	TRBJ2-2	TRBV7-9
CASSDSGDTGELLF	TGTGCCAGCAGTGATTCCGGAGACACCGGGGAGCTGCTTTTT	-	-	TRBJ2-2	TRBV6-4
CAIKTGGRETQYF	TGTGCCATCAAAACAGGGGGGCGAGAGACCCAGTACTTC	TRBD1	-	TRBJ2-5	TRBV10-3